A single sample gave rise to the 29 T cell receptor beta chains below, sequenced in a study of CD8+ T cells in alopecia areata. Following extraction, RNA underwent reverse transcription to cDNA, which served as the sequencing template. Method: immunoSEQ multiplex PCR; TCRdb's copy keeps in-frame clones and lacks some. Here the sample spans almost 250,000 clones, under 80% being singletons. The input for sequencing was CD4+ T cells sorted from blood, taken at week 0. The receptors originated from a human donor with alopecia areata.

This clone has a handful of counts. The chain carries TRBV7-9 and TRBJ1-1; unclear D gene. Germline CDR1 SEHNR, CDR2 FQNEAQ (reference sequence). V was pared by 1 base and J by 1 base, with 7 bases between. The CDR3 is made up of 14 amino acids. The CDR3 sequence: CASSLEHPNTEAFF. In nucleotides, the CDR3 is TGTGCCAGCAGCTTAGAACACCCGAACACTGAAGCTTTCTTT. Looking up the rest from reference TRBV7-9 and TRBJ1-1 gives the full variable domain: DTGVSQNPRHKITKRGQNVTFRCDPISEHNRLYWYRQTLGQGPEFLTYFQNEAQLEKSRLLSDRFSAERPKGSFSTLEIQRTEQGDSAMYLCASSLEHPNTEAFFGQGTRLTVV.

V is TRBV29-1 and J is TRBJ2-1, with 8 bases that match TRBD1. The CDR3 extends over 10 amino acids. Germline V gene sequence: CDR1 SQVTM, CDR2 ANQGSEA. V lost 7 bases, J lost 12 bases, and 5 bases stayed unmatched. The CDR3 bases are TGCAGCGGAGGGGACAGGCGGCAGTTCTTC. Translation: CSGGDRRQFF.

The chain uses TRBV7-2 and TRBJ2-3; the match to TRBD1 covers 9 bases. Trimming took 7 bases from V and 8 from J; bases not matched to a gene: 13. Germline V gives CDR1 SGHTA, CDR2 FQGNSA. This CDR3 region has 15 residues. CDR3 bases: TGTGCCAGCAACAGACCGGGACAGGGTCTGGTTACGCAGTATTTT. Encoded protein: CASNRPGQGLVTQYF.

This clone was seen once. The V call is TRBV30, the J call TRBJ1-2; 7 nucleotides agree with TRBD1. This CDR3 spans 15 amino acids. The V segment lost 0 bases and the J segment 4 bases; nucleotides outside the gene matches: 8. Germline V gene lookup returns CDR1 GTSNPN and CDR2 SVGIG (reference sequence). The CDR3 here is CAWSVLRGRIYGYTF. The CDR3 DNA reads as TGTGCCTGGAGTGTACTTAGGGGGCGCATCTATGGCTACACCTTC.

This clone occurred many times. The chain recombines TRBV29-1 with TRBJ2-3, with TRBD1 identical over 7 bases. V lost 3 bases to trimming and J lost 3 bases; unmatched junction nucleotides: 6. Per the germline V gene, CDR1 is SQVTM and CDR2 is ANQGSEA. The CDR3 is 14 residues long. As DNA, the CDR3 is TGCAGCGTTGAGGACAGGAGACCTACAGATACGCAGTATTTT. Amino acids: CSVEDRRPTDTQYF.

This clone was detected only a few times. This sequence joins TRBV29-1 and TRBJ2-3; the D gene is possibly TRBD1 (6 bases). Germline lookup yields CDR1 SQVTM and CDR2 ANQGSEA. The CDR3 covers 13 residues. The ends were cut back, 4 bases at V and 4 bases at J, with 12 bases in the middle. CDR3 sequence: CSVGAGAADTQYF. CDR3 DNA: TGCAGCGTTGGGGCAGGGGCGGCAGATACGCAGTATTTT.

J is TRBJ2-4 and V is TRBV4-3; possibly TRBD1 for D (6 bases). V was cut by 4 bases and J by 7 bases, with 14 bases left in between. Germline assignment: CDR1 LGHNA and CDR2 YSLEER. The CDR3 totals 14 residues. In nucleotides, the CDR3 is TGCGCCAGCAGCCTAAATACCAGGGGTAACATTCAGTACTTC. Amino acid sequence: CASSLNTRGNIQYF.

A single count supports this clone. V gene TRBV29-1 combines with J gene TRBJ1-1, with TRBD1 matching 7 bases. There are 16 residues in the CDR3. Germline-derived CDR1 and CDR2 are SQVTM and ANQGSEA. Trimming removed 1 base from V and 0 bases from J; junction bases left unmatched: 8. Written as DNA, the CDR3 is TGCAGCGTTGAAGGTCCACAGGGGCGCCTGAACACTGAAGCTTTCTTT. Translation gives CSVEGPQGRLNTEAFF.

Regarding this clone: A junction boundary mismatches the germline segment, possibly from a read error. V usage is TRBV30 and J usage is TRBJ1-2; D unresolved. Germline CDR1 GTSNPN, CDR2 SVGIG (reference sequence). The CDR3 has 12 amino acids. The CDR3 loop is CAWSVLVGRLLF. CDR3 nucleotide sequence: TGTGCCTGGAGTGTACTCGTGGGCAGGCTCCTCTTC.

This chain joins TRBV7-9 and TRBJ2-1; D unclear. This CDR3 region has 11 residues. Trimming stripped 3 bases from V and 15 bases from J, with 12 bases between. The germline gives CDR1 SEHNR, CDR2 FQNEAQ (reference sequence). CDR3 residues: CASSFSYSRFF. CDR3 DNA sequence: TGTGCCAGCAGCTTTTCCTACAGTCGGTTCTTC.

V gene TRBV13 combines with J gene TRBJ2-4, with 11 positions matching TRBD2. This CDR3 has 17 amino acids. V gave up 4 bases and J gave up 5 bases; unmatched junction bases: 10. Per the germline V gene, CDR1 is PRHDT and CDR2 is FYEKMQ (reference sequence). As DNA, the CDR3 is TGTGCCAGCAGCTCCAGACTAGCGGGGTTTGGGGAAAACATTCAGTACTTC. Residues: CASSSRLAGFGENIQYF.

The J gene is TRBJ2-3, the V gene TRBV29-1; D is uncertain. The CDR3 covers 17 residues. CDR1 and CDR2 (germline): SQVTM, ANQGSEA. V dropped 3 bases and J dropped 0 bases, with 19 bases sitting between them. CDR3 nucleotides: TGCAGCGTTGAGTCCCCCGGCCGGACCGCTAGCACAGATACGCAGTATTTT. Its translation: CSVESPGRTASTDTQYF.

This chain joins TRBV12-5 and TRBJ1-5; no firm D call. Trimming cost V 6 bases and J 5 bases, with 5 bases left between them. There are 11 residues in the CDR3. The germline V gene encodes CDR1 LGHNT and CDR2 FRNRAP. CDR3 residues: CASGWDQPQHF. The DNA for the CDR3 is TGTGCTAGTGGCTGGGATCAGCCCCAGCATTTT. Based on the CDR3 plus reference TRBV12-5 and TRBJ1-5, the full variable domain is DARVTQTPRHKVTEMGQEVTMRCQPILGHNTVFWYRQTMMQGLELLAYFRNRAPLDDSGMPKDRFSAEMPDATLATLKIQPSEPRDSAVYFCASGWDQPQHFGDGTRLSIL.

J is TRBJ2-7 and V is TRBV2; 9 bases fit TRBD2. J was trimmed by 1 base and V by 3 bases; bases with no gene match: 7. CDR1 and CDR2 from the germline V gene are SNHLY and FYNNEI. The CDR3 loop spans 16 amino acids. The CDR3 sequence is CASSDISGGPSYEQYF. The CDR3 DNA follows: TGTGCCAGCAGTGACATTAGCGGGGGCCCTTCCTACGAGCAGTACTTC.

About this clone: Relative to the germline gene, one junction end is altered; a read error may explain this. The chain employs TRBV7-2 and TRBJ1-1, with D uncertain. The CDR3 spans 12 residues. Germline V gene lookup returns CDR1 SGHTA and CDR2 FQGNSA. CDR3 sequence reads: CASSLRPASIVF. CDR3 coding DNA: TGTGCCAGCAGCTTAAGACCGGCCAGTATCGTCTTT.

The sample holds a few counts of this clone. This rearrangement joins TRBV10-3 to TRBJ2-7, with D possibly called TRBD1 or TRBD2 (5 bases each). The CDR3 has 13 residues. Per the germline V gene, CDR1 is ENHRY and CDR2 is SYGVKD. Trimming removed 9 bases at V and 1 base at J, with 13 bases between. CDR3 sequence: CAIARDGSYEQYF. CDR3 DNA sequence: TGTGCCATTGCTAGGGACGGTTCCTACGAGCAGTACTTC.

V usage is TRBV6-1 and J usage is TRBJ1-2; D gene unclear. CDR3 size: 11 residues. Germline CDR1 MNHNS, CDR2 SASEGT. V lost 4 bases and J 8 bases, leaving 8 bases between the germline ends. The CDR3 DNA is TGTGCCAGCAGTGTCCCGGGCGGCTACACCTTC. It is translated as CASSVPGGYTF.

V is TRBV9 and J is TRBJ2-5; D is perhaps TRBD2 (5 bases). The CDR3 loop spans 15 amino acids. V lost 4 bases and J 4 bases, leaving 17 bases between the germline ends. Germline CDR1 reads SGDLS; CDR2 reads YYNGEE. CDR3 coding DNA: TGTGCCAGCAGCATCCGGGGTCAGCAAGCAGAGACCCAGTACTTC. This codes for CASSIRGQQAETQYF.

This rearrangement joins TRBV6-6 to TRBJ1-2; TRBD1 might be the D (5 bases). Germline V lookup: CDR1 MNHNY, CDR2 SVGAGI (reference sequence). The CDR3 contains 15 residues. V gave up 6 bases and J gave up 4 bases, with 18 bases separating them. CDR3 sequence: CASRYGGEGSYGYTF. The CDR3 coding sequence is TGTGCCAGCAGATACGGGGGTGAGGGCAGCTATGGCTACACCTTC.

This clone was counted only a few times. This chain connects TRBV10-3 to TRBJ1-2; perhaps TRBD1 as D (5 bases). V lost 10 bases to trimming and J lost 5 bases, with 11 bases between them. From germline, CDR1 is ENHRY and CDR2 SYGVKD. The CDR3 extends over 11 amino acids. The CDR3 nucleotides read TGTGCCACATTTGGACAATATGGCTACACCTTC. Translated: CATFGQYGYTF.

Points on this clone: Other DNA sequences in the sample encode the same CDR3. This chain uses TRBV29-1 with TRBJ1-1; D gene ambiguous. V was trimmed by 6 bases and J by 1 base, leaving 3 bases between them. The germline CDR1 and CDR2 sequences are SQVTM and ANQGSEA. The CDR3 covers 10 residues. CDR3: CSVGNTEAFF. The CDR3 region has the DNA TGCAGCGTGGGGAACACTGAAGCTTTCTTT. Combining the CDR3 with reference TRBV29-1 and TRBJ1-1 gives the whole variable domain SAVISQKPSRDICQRGTSLTIQCQVDSQVTMMFWYRQQPGQSLTLIATANQGSEATYESGFVIDKFPISRPNLTFSTLTVSNMSPEDSSIYLCSVGNTEAFFGQGTRLTVV.

This rearrangement joins TRBV9 to TRBJ1-2; 7 nucleotides agree with TRBD1. The V and J ends lost 5 bases and 2 bases, in that order; junction bases with no gene match: 9. The CDR3 spans 15 residues. CDR1 is SGDLS and CDR2 is YYNGEE in the germline V gene. Here the CDR3 reads CASRATPGQNYGYTF. The DNA of the CDR3 is TGTGCCAGCAGAGCCACTCCGGGACAGAACTATGGCTACACCTTC.

The chain has TRBV30 and TRBJ1-5; D unresolved. V gave up 0 bases and J gave up 0 bases, with 6 bases separating them. In germline, CDR1 is GTSNPN, CDR2 SVGIG (reference sequence). The CDR3 extends over 14 amino acids. As DNA, the CDR3 is TGTGCCTGGAGTGTAACGCCTAGCAATCAGCCCCAGCATTTT. This encodes CAWSVTPSNQPQHF.

The genes are TRBV7-2 and TRBJ2-7, with 8 bases that match TRBD2. The V gene end was trimmed by 5 bases and the J gene end by 5 bases; junction bases not matched to a gene: 11. Germline lookup yields CDR1 SGHTA and CDR2 FQGNSA. CDR3 length: 15 amino acids. This CDR3 is CASSPPGLGGNEQYF. The CDR3 DNA follows: TGTGCCAGCAGCCCCCCGGGACTAGGGGGTAACGAGCAGTACTTC.

The genes are TRBV7-9 and TRBJ2-7, with TRBD2 as a possible D gene (6 bases). V was shortened by 5 bases and J by 12 bases, with 14 bases between the two germline ends. The CDR3 has 11 amino acids. Germline lookup yields CDR1 SEHNR and CDR2 FQNEAQ (reference sequence). The CDR3 is CASSGGDQGYF. The CDR3, as DNA: TGTGCCAGCAGCGGAGGGGACCAGGGGTACTTC.

V and J are TRBV9 and TRBJ2-7; 9 nucleotides match TRBD2. Germline CDR1 SGDLS, CDR2 YYNGEE. The V segment lost 0 bases and the J segment 5 bases; nucleotides outside the gene matches: 6. This CDR3 is built from 15 residues. In DNA, the CDR3 is TGTGCCAGCAGCGTAGTTGGGCTAGCGGGGAACGAGCAGTACTTC. Its protein product is CASSVVGLAGNEQYF.

This sequence joins TRBV14 and TRBJ1-1, with D unresolved. V gave up 7 bases and J gave up 4 bases, with 25 bases separating them. The length of the CDR3 is 17 residues. CDR1 and CDR2 from the germline V gene are SGHDN and FVKESK. As DNA, the CDR3 is TGTGCCAGCAATTTCGGCAGCTTCACTGAGGGTATCACTGAAGCTTTCTTT. Encoded protein: CASNFGSFTEGITEAFF. Using reference TRBV14 and TRBJ1-1 for the parts outside the CDR3, the full variable domain is EAGVTQFPSHSVIEKGQTVTLRCDPISGHDNLYWYRRVMGKEIKFLLHFVKESKQDESGMPNNRFLAERTGGTYSTLKVQPAELEDSGVYFCASNFGSFTEGITEAFFGQGTRLTVV.

Only a few counts were recorded for this clone. The rearrangement links TRBV6-6 to TRBJ2-3, with a weak D call TRBD2 (7 bases). Trimming removed 5 bases from V and 8 bases from J, with 14 bases in between. In germline, CDR1 is MNHNY, CDR2 SVGAGI (reference sequence). This CDR3 has 13 amino acids. CDR3 nucleotide sequence: TGTGCCAGCAGTCCCGAGGGGGAGGGTACGCAGTATTTT. This sequence encodes CASSPEGEGTQYF.

The chain carries TRBV29-1 and TRBJ1-2; D perhaps matches TRBD1 (5 bases). The V gene lost 7 bases and the J gene lost 4 bases, with 13 bases spanning the gap. There are 12 residues in the CDR3. Germline V gene lookup returns CDR1 SQVTM and CDR2 ANQGSEA. CDR3 loop: CSAGSGSYGYTF. CDR3 coding DNA: TGCAGCGCGGGATCAGGGAGCTATGGCTACACCTTC.